The text below deals with one T cell receptor beta chain. Its antigen is still unknown. The input lacks base qualities; no much larger clone sits a single base away. These data come from a study of blood T cell repertoires in COVID-19 (dated by TCRdb to 2020 to 2021). Background for the entire study: Samples from collaborators originated in the United States, Italy and Spain and spanned both the acute and convalescent phases of COVID-19. The prospective study material was composed of cDNA or gDNA derived from T cells, B-cell-depleted T cells, or PBMCs. The dataset comprised deeply sampled blood TCRbeta repertoires from subjects exposed to, actively infected with, or recovered from COVID-19. The repertoires were made available in a free public database intended to serve as a resource for research on the immune response to SARS-CoV-2. Samples were obtained from the ongoing ImmuneRACE study (first 160 participants) and from 1,254 subjects provided by 6 global collaborators. Nearly every sample came with metadata listing a de-identified subject ID, COVID-19 status, age in years and sex. Where available, HLA class I and class II types were taken from metadata supplied by the sample provider and were not determined by assay-based typing.

The immunoSEQ Assay, a bias-controlled multiplex PCR, was used to amplify TCRbeta CDR3 regions from genomic DNA. On the study's bioinformatics: The number of nucleated cells in each sample was estimated from the amplification of reference gene primers within the assay. To quantify the absolute abundance of each unique TCRbeta CDR3 rearrangement, sequence reads were collapsed and filtered. For each sample, productive Simpson clonality was calculated as the square root of Simpson's diversity index across productive rearrangements. TCRdb mirrors the immuneACCESS table, restricted to in-frame sequences. Some clones are absent from its copies; in checked studies, under half trace to an unresolved V gene, and the reason for the others is unknown. V, J and clone size were drawn from that table, and D and trimming were deduced from the DNA. Within this sample are around 300,000 clones, with approximately 86% of them counted one time only. The top ten hold roughly 13% of the sample.

Points the paper makes about the study in general: How much clinical and demographic metadata was included differed by source and by participant, and the metadata was provided uncurated.

In Seattle, one collaborating source enrolled patients while the infection was active and tracked those patients longitudinally over the course of disease. Each collaborating institution followed its own protocols to collect whole blood in K2EDTA tubes. Collaborator samples were shipped for TCRbeta analysis as frozen whole blood, isolated PBMCs, or DNA extracted from either sample type. Clipping removes 4 bases from V and 6 bases from J, with 8 as the unmatched junction base count. CDR1 is given as SGDLS and CDR2 as YYNGEE, both from the germline V gene. The CDR3 runs 14 residues from the cysteine to the phenylalanine. The kept DNA is CDR3 alone, 42 bases in frame from the first base.

The TCR was taken from a woman aged 70-85 years with COVID-19, enrolled during active disease. In this chain, TRBV9 is recombined with TRBJ2-3; 7 junctional bases match TRBD1. Sample: peripheral blood. The nucleotide sequence reads as follows: TGTGCCAGCAGCATACAGGGGACGATGGATACGCAGTATTTT. Translation gives CASSIQGTMDTQYF.